This paragraph covers one T cell receptor beta chain sequence. Its antigen target is currently unknown. Base quality data are lacking; no much larger clone is found one base away. From the cysteine through the phenylalanine, the CDR3 covers 15 amino acids. The DNA shown is the 45-base CDR3, in frame from base 1. The junction carries 17 bases between V and J, which are trimmed by 5 bases and 2 bases respectively. Via the germline V gene, CDR1 is SGHRS and CDR2 YFSETQ. The data were obtained in a study of blood T cell repertoires in COVID-19 (dated by TCRdb to 2018 to 2020). For the wider study: The collaborator samples originated in the United States, Italy and Spain and spanned the acute and convalescent phases of COVID-19. Deeply sampled blood TCRbeta repertoires from subjects exposed to, actively infected with, or recovered from COVID-19 were included in the dataset. The repertoires were released in a freely available public database meant as a resource for research on the immune response to SARS-CoV-2. Where HLA class I and class II types were available, the types were taken from metadata supplied by the sample provider, not from assay-based typing. The sample metadata nearly always contained a de-identified subject ID, COVID-19 status, age in years and sex. The material from the prospective study consisted of cDNA or gDNA derived from T cells, B-cell-depleted T cells, or PBMCs. Samples came from the ongoing ImmuneRACE study (first 160 participants) plus 1,254 subjects from 6 global collaborators.

TCRbeta CDR3 regions were amplified from genomic DNA using the immunoSEQ Assay, a bias-controlled multiplex PCR. As for the authors' bioinformatics: The number of nucleated cells in each sample was estimated from the amplification of reference gene primers within the assay. Sequence reads were collapsed and filtered to measure the absolute abundance of every unique TCRbeta CDR3 rearrangement. For each sample, productive Simpson clonality was calculated as the square root of Simpson's diversity index over productive rearrangements. TCRdb limited this immuneACCESS table to in-frame rearrangements with V and J called. A share of clones is missing; checked studies link under half to unresolved V genes, and the rest is unexplained. The V and J calls and clone size are taken from that table; D and trimming were inferred from the DNA. This sample holds about 120,000 clones; more than 70% were observed only once. Together, the top ten hold over 6.5% of the sample.

The collaborating institutions used their own protocols to collect whole blood in K2EDTA tubes. For TCRbeta analysis, collaborator samples were shipped as frozen whole blood, as isolated PBMCs, or as DNA extracted from either sample type. The research as a whole found: How much clinical and demographic metadata was included differed by source and by participant, and the metadata was provided uncurated.

The receptor was isolated from a human donor in a cohort sampled during active COVID-19. The specimen sequenced was peripheral blood. The rearranged chain carries TRBV5-1 and TRBJ2-7, with the D gene uncertain. This receptor has the CDR3 CASRLDDAVPYEQYF. In nucleotides, the sequence is TGCGCCAGCAGGCTGGATGACGCGGTACCCTACGAGCAGTACTTC.